The present T cell receptor (beta chain) was sequenced within a study of Ad26.COV2.S vaccination and SARS-CoV-2 variants (dated by TCRdb to the early 2020s). For the wider study: Vaccine-arm donors were drawn from COV1001, a multicentre, randomized, double-blind, placebo-controlled phase I-IIa trial of Ad26.COV2.S in healthy adults. Ad26.COV2.S was administered intramuscularly at a dose of 5x10^10 or 1x10^11 viral particles, either as one shot or as two shots given 56 days apart. TCRbeta repertoire sequencing served as the tool for gauging how specific and how broad the SARS-CoV-2-reactive T cell receptors were following Ad26.COV2.S vaccination. A total of roughly 32 samples were included in the TCR-sequenced set, comprising roughly 20 Ad26.COV2.S vaccine recipients, 5 placebo recipients and 8 SARS-CoV-2 convalescent individuals. Trial participants were randomized into five groups of five, in which low-dose or high-dose Ad26.COV2.S was given once or twice, or placebo was given on both occasions. Blinding of investigators to trial group allocation was maintained during experiments and outcome assessment. What the study reported, not specific to this receptor: After vaccination, substantial breadth of spike-specific CD8+ and CD4+ T cell responses was reported. Vaccine and placebo recipients had similar non-spike TCR breadth, a finding consistent with the vaccine containing only spike. According to the authors, total T cell responses may have been underestimated by the TCR breadth and depth analyses. Compared with placebo recipients, Ad26.COV2.S recipients showed higher spike-specific TCR breadth (P = 0.0014). The study lacked the statistical power to compare responses across vaccine doses or regimens.

The treatment or condition label corresponds to: about 20 received Ad26.COV2.S at low or high dose, single or two shots; 5 received placebo; per-sample allocation not given. For vaccine and placebo recipients, repertoires were sequenced using samples collected on day 63 after the first injection. Between 29 July and 7 August 2020, Cohort 1b enrolled about 27 adults aged 18-55 years at one site in Boston, USA. As a vaccine, Ad26.COV2.S was a replication-incompetent adenovirus type 26 vector that expressed a prefusion-stabilized SARS-CoV-2 spike protein derived from the original Wuhan strain. There are 14 amino acids in the CDR3, from cysteine to phenylalanine inclusive. The only DNA kept is the CDR3, 42 bases in frame from the first base. According to the germline V gene (reference sequence), CDR1 reads DFQATT and CDR2 reads SNEGSKA. Between the V and J ends, shortened by 3 bases and 2 bases respectively, the junction contains 12 bases.

As for this clone: The target of this receptor is not known. Base qualities were left out, and no much larger clone turns up one base away.

The immunoSEQ Assay was used to sequence TCRbeta CDR3 regions. After extraction, genomic DNA underwent amplification by bias-controlled multiplex PCR, followed by high-throughput sequencing. The study's own analysis went as follows. To quantify the absolute abundance of every unique TCRbeta CDR3 region, sequences were collapsed and filtered. Usable DNA was measured by amplifying reference genes present in all nucleated cells, and TCRbeta template counts were normalized to that usable DNA to estimate T cell fraction. Repertoire TCRs were annotated as SARS-CoV-2-specific by exact matching of V gene, CDR3 amino acid sequence and J gene to a known reactive TCR set. The reference SARS-CoV-2 TCR set was obtained from MIRA and was filtered for enrichment in COVID-19-positive ImmuneCODE repertoires, whereby public or cross-reactive TCRs were removed. Using the MIRA antigens, annotated TCRs were further analysed by specific ORF or by position within an ORF. Depth was the summed frequency of annotated unique rearrangements, while breadth was defined as annotated unique rearrangements over total unique productive rearrangements. Two-sided Wilcoxon rank-sum tests were used to compare TCR breadth between groups. TCRdb re-hosts the immuneACCESS table, in-frame sequences only. Its copies lack some clones; in the studies checked, an unresolved V gene accounts for under half of them, and the cause for the rest is not known. V and J calls and clone size follow that table, whereas D and trimming were derived from the DNA. The sample includes about 680,000 clones, with around 89% observed a single time. The ten top clones hold about 1.5% of the sample.

The TCR sequence derives from a person aged 18 to 65 who received the Ad26.COV2.S COVID-19 vaccine or a placebo. The specimen comprised peripheral blood, sampled in a trial of Ad26.COV2.S vaccine versus placebo. This receptor chain uses TRBV20-1 and TRBJ2-3, with the D gene tentatively TRBD1 or TRBD2, based on 5 matching bases in each. The CDR3 region reads CSASGLGTTDTQYF. The nucleotide sequence reads as follows: TGCAGTGCTAGTGGGTTGGGGACCACAGATACGCAGTATTTT.